The 26 T cell receptor beta chains listed next were all sequenced from one sample in a study of cytomegalovirus exposure and HLA in healthy donors. Researchers ran the PCR with 60 Vbeta and 13 Jbeta primers. Here immunoSEQ multiplex PCR was the method, and the copy in TCRdb shows in-frame clones only, minus some. Among 200,000 to 250,000 clones listed, around 78% were seen once. Sequencing used PBMCs. Receptors were obtained from a boy aged 5-17 years in good health and CMV-seronegative.

J is TRBJ2-7 and V is TRBV19, with 7 bases fitting TRBD2. CDR1 and CDR2 (germline): LNHDA, SQIVND (reference sequence). After removal of 3 bases from V and 6 bases from J, the junction contained 5 bases not matched to a gene. This CDR3 spans 13 amino acids. This CDR3 is CASSIGGRGEQYF. The CDR3 nucleotides are TGTGCCAGTAGTATTGGCGGGAGAGGCGAGCAGTACTTC.

The chain links TRBV29-1 to TRBJ1-2; TRBD1 aligns across 10 bases. The germline V gene has CDR1 SQVTM and CDR2 ANQGSEA. V shed 7 bases and J 4 bases; nucleotides not matched to a gene: 6. This CDR3 is built from 13 residues. CDR3 sequence reads: CSAGTGDSYGYTF. Written as DNA, the CDR3 is TGCAGCGCTGGGACAGGGGACTCCTATGGCTACACCTTC. The whole variable domain, remainder taken from reference TRBV29-1 and TRBJ1-2, is SAVISQKPSRDICQRGTSLTIQCQVDSQVTMMFWYRQQPGQSLTLIATANQGSEATYESGFVIDKFPISRPNLTFSTLTVSNMSPEDSSIYLCSAGTGDSYGYTFGSGTRLTVV.

The chain links TRBV19 to TRBJ1-5, with D possibly matching TRBD1 (6 bases). Germline CDR1 LNHDA, CDR2 SQIVND (reference sequence). V lost 5 bases to trimming and J lost 4 bases, with 9 bases between them. This CDR3 spans 13 amino acids. This CDR3 is CASSLQGNQPQHF. The CDR3 region has the DNA TGTGCCAGTAGTTTACAGGGTAATCAGCCCCAGCATTTT.

The chain employs TRBV2 and TRBJ1-1, with D possibly matching TRBD1 (5 bases). This CDR3 contains 12 residues. Germline loops: CDR1 SNHLY, CDR2 FYNNEI. V lost 8 bases to trimming and J lost 1 base, with 8 bases between them. The CDR3 spells CASGGWNTEAFF. CDR3 nucleotides: TGTGCCAGCGGGGGGTGGAACACTGAAGCTTTCTTT.

The chain links TRBV14 to TRBJ1-5; D remains unclear. Deletions cut 3 bases from V and 0 bases from J, with 6 bases between. Germline V gives CDR1 SGHDN, CDR2 FVKESK. The CDR3 extends over 14 amino acids. The CDR3 reads CASSHRGSNQPQHF. The DNA for the CDR3 is TGTGCCAGCAGCCATCGGGGTAGCAATCAGCCCCAGCATTTT. The full variable domain, in which reference TRBV14 and TRBJ1-5 provide the parts outside the CDR3, is EAGVTQFPSHSVIEKGQTVTLRCDPISGHDNLYWYRRVMGKEIKFLLHFVKESKQDESGMPNNRFLAERTGGTYSTLKVQPAELEDSGVYFCASSHRGSNQPQHFGDGTRLSIL.

V and J are TRBV11-2 and TRBJ2-3; D is possibly TRBD2 (8 bases). The germline V gene encodes CDR1 SGHAT and CDR2 FQNNGV. V was shortened by 4 bases and J by 9 bases, with 20 bases between the two germline ends. The CDR3 length is 15 residues. The CDR3 bases are TGTGCCAGCAGCTGGACGGGACTAGGGGGCGAAACGCAGTATTTT. Translating gives CASSWTGLGGETQYF.

CDR3: CASSLEAVWQGVYSGNTIYF. Here the CDR3 DNA reads TGTGCCAGCAGCTTAGAGGCGGTTTGGCAGGGGGTTTACTCTGGAAACACCATATATTTT. V usage is TRBV7-8 and J usage is TRBJ1-3, with TRBD1 identical over 7 bases. The CDR3 loop spans 20 amino acids. The V segment lost 1 base and the J segment 0 bases; nucleotides outside the gene matches: 15. Germline V gene lookup returns CDR1 SGHVS and CDR2 FQNEAQ. The variable domain in full, completed from reference TRBV7-8 and TRBJ1-3, reads GAGVSQSPRYKVAKRGQDVALRCDPISGHVSLFWYQQALGQGPEFLTYFQNEAQLDKSGLPSDRFFAERPEGSVSTLKIQRTQQEDSAVYLCASSLEAVWQGVYSGNTIYFGEGSWLTVV.

Notes on this clone: The sample carries other DNA sequences with the same CDR3. V is TRBV9 and J is TRBJ1-1; D remains ambiguous. This CDR3 has 13 amino acids. The germline V gene has CDR1 SGDLS and CDR2 YYNGEE. Trimming shortened V by 4 bases and J by 4 bases, and 11 bases separated the two germline ends. The CDR3 sequence is CASSPNTATEAFF. The CDR3 nucleotides are TGTGCCAGCAGCCCAAACACAGCCACTGAAGCTTTCTTT. Complete variable domain (other parts from reference TRBV9 and TRBJ1-1): DSGVTQTPKHLITATGQRVTLRCSPRSGDLSVYWYQQSLDQGLQFLIQYYNGEERAKGNILERFSAQQFPDLHSELNLSSLELGDSALYFCASSPNTATEAFFGQGTRLTVV.

This clone was counted between two and nine times. The CDR3 DNA reads as TGTGCCAGCAGCTCTGGCGGGAGCAGGCCTTGGGAGCAGTACTTC. Amino acid sequence: CASSSGGSRPWEQYF. The J gene is TRBJ2-7, the V gene TRBV13; TRBD2 agrees at 7 bases. The CDR3 extends over 15 amino acids. Germline lookup yields CDR1 PRHDT and CDR2 FYEKMQ (reference sequence). Trimming at V came to 4 bases and at J to 7 bases, leaving 13 bases not matched to a gene.

The CDR3, as DNA: TGCAGCGTTGTAGGACAGCTTACAGCCTACGAGCAGTACTTC. Its protein is CSVVGQLTAYEQYF. The chain uses TRBV29-1 and TRBJ2-7; D perhaps matches TRBD1 (6 bases). V lost 4 bases and J 2 bases, leaving 15 bases between the germline ends. The CDR3 runs 14 residues. Germline loops: CDR1 SQVTM, CDR2 ANQGSEA.

This chain connects TRBV19 to TRBJ2-3, with TRBD2 matching 7 bases. The length of the CDR3 is 18 residues. V shed 6 bases, J shed 1 base, and the junction held 16 bases outside the gene matches. The V gene's germline CDR1 is LNHDA and CDR2 SQIVND (reference sequence). Here the CDR3 reads CASSTWGGRLEGTDTQYF. The CDR3, as DNA: TGTGCCAGTAGCACCTGGGGGGGGAGGCTTGAAGGCACAGATACGCAGTATTTT.

As DNA, the CDR3 is TGTGCCAGCAGCATCACTCCAGGGCCCGATTCGGGCTACACCTTC. Amino acids: CASSITPGPDSGYTF. The V call is TRBV9, the J call TRBJ1-2, with D possibly TRBD1 on 5 matching bases. Germline lookup yields CDR1 SGDLS and CDR2 YYNGEE. This CDR3 is built from 15 residues. Between the trimmed V and J ends, which lost 4 bases and 8 bases, there was a span of 21 bases.

A single count supports this clone. The rearrangement joins TRBV2 to TRBJ2-7; a possible D gene is TRBD2 (5 bases). V lost 7 bases, J lost 6 bases, and 16 bases lay in between. The CDR3 length is 13 residues. Germline V lookup: CDR1 SNHLY, CDR2 FYNNEI. CDR3 protein: CASNLRALTEQYF. The CDR3 nucleotides read TGTGCCAGCAATTTGCGGGCACTAACCGAGCAGTACTTC. The variable domain in full, completed from reference TRBV2 and TRBJ2-7, reads EPEVTQTPSHQVTQMGQEVILRCVPISNHLYFYWYRQILGQKVEFLVSFYNNEISEKSEIFDDQFSVERPDGSNFTLKIRSTKLEDSAMYFCASNLRALTEQYFGPGTRLTVT.

The chain combines TRBV7-2 with TRBJ1-1; TRBD1 aligns across 8 bases. CDR3 length: 16 residues. V lost 5 bases and J lost 12; bases outside the gene matches: 20. Germline V lookup: CDR1 SGHTA, CDR2 FQGNSA. CDR3 coding DNA: TGTGCCAGCAGCCCTCAAACCCCGGGGACAGGCGGAGGAACTTTCTTT. It translates to CASSPQTPGTGGGTFF.

This chain links TRBV11-3 with TRBJ2-7, with 7 bases identical to TRBD1. J was trimmed by 2 bases and V by 3 bases; bases with no gene match: 10. The CDR3 contains 16 residues. Germline assignment: CDR1 SGHNT and CDR2 YENEEA. CDR3 bases: TGTGCCAGCAGCTTTCAGGGACAGTCGGGTACCTACGAGCAGTACTTC. The encoded protein is CASSFQGQSGTYEQYF. Filled out from reference TRBV11-3 and TRBJ2-7, the complete variable domain reads EAGVVQSPRYKIIEKKQPVAFWCNPISGHNTLYWYLQNLGQGPELLIRYENEEAVDDSQLPKDRFSAERLKGVDSTLKIQPAELGDSAVYLCASSFQGQSGTYEQYFGPGTRLTVT.

The J gene is TRBJ2-7, the V gene TRBV29-1; 9 bases line up with TRBD1. The CDR3 runs to 13 residues. CDR1 is SQVTM and CDR2 is ANQGSEA in the germline V gene. V gave up 6 bases and J gave up 5 bases; unmatched junction bases: 8. In DNA, the CDR3 is TGCAGCGTGTCCGGGACAGGGCCGAACGAGCAGTACTTC. The encoded protein is CSVSGTGPNEQYF.

The chain employs TRBV2 and TRBJ1-2; TRBD1 matches 12 bases. V trimming: 5 bases; J trimming: 12 bases; junction bases outside the gene matches: 4. Germline-derived CDR1 and CDR2 are SNHLY and FYNNEI. This CDR3 region has 12 residues. The CDR3 DNA reads TGTGCCAGCAGTCCGGGACAGGGGGCAGACACCTTC. This codes for CASSPGQGADTF.

The chain employs TRBV7-3 and TRBJ2-5; the match to TRBD2 covers 8 bases. CDR1 and CDR2 from the germline V gene are SGHTA and FQGTGA. CDR3 length: 15 amino acids. The junction had 6 bases not matched to a gene; V was cut back by 3 bases and J by 3 bases. Here the CDR3 reads CASSFGRAGEETQYF. CDR3 sequence (DNA): TGTGCCAGCAGCTTTGGTCGAGCGGGGGAAGAGACCCAGTACTTC.

The V and J genes are TRBV7-9 and TRBJ1-3; TRBD1 might be the D (5 bases). The CDR3 has 14 residues. The germline V and J ends were trimmed by 6 bases and 4 bases, with 13 bases remaining between them. Germline CDR1 reads SEHNR; CDR2 reads FQNEAQ (reference sequence). The CDR3 region has the DNA TGTGCCAGCAGACCAGGGTTGGCCGGAAACACCATATATTTT. As protein: CASRPGLAGNTIYF.

This clone was found a few times. The CDR3 DNA follows: TGTGCCTGGAGTTTAACGGGGGGATCAAACATTCAGTACTTC. Translating gives CAWSLTGGSNIQYF. The chain employs TRBV30 and TRBJ2-4; TRBD2 agrees at 7 bases. The junction had 7 bases not matched to a gene; V was cut back by 2 bases and J by 6 bases. Germline loops: CDR1 GTSNPN, CDR2 SVGIG (reference sequence). The CDR3 covers 14 residues.

The chain has TRBV29-1 and TRBJ1-2; possible D gene TRBD1, 6 bases. The CDR3 covers 12 residues. The V and J ends lost 5 bases and 8 bases respectively, with 15 bases between them. CDR1 is SQVTM, CDR2 ANQGSEA, per germline. For the CDR3, the DNA is TGCAGCGTTCACTTACAGGGTAGCGGCTACACCTTC. Its translation is CSVHLQGSGYTF.

The chain combines TRBV21-1 with TRBJ2-4; no check of the table's D call, TRBD1, against the DNA was made. TRBV21-1 counts as a pseudogene. The CDR3 extends over 16 amino acids. As DNA, the CDR3 is TGTGCCAGCAGCTTAGGGGGTCTTCTAGCCAAAAACATTCAGTACTTC. Its protein is CASSLGGLLAKNIQYF.

The CDR3 DNA follows: TGTGCCAGCAGTGTATCAGGCACTGAAGCTTTCTTT. This translates into CASSVSGTEAFF. The chain uses TRBV2 and TRBJ1-1; D is uncertain. Trimming shortened V by 4 bases and J by 4 bases, and 7 bases separated the two germline ends. The CDR3 totals 12 residues. CDR1 is SNHLY, CDR2 FYNNEI, per germline.

V and J are TRBV7-3 and TRBJ1-2, with 7 bases lining up with TRBD1. This CDR3 is 16 amino acids long. Trimming removed 3 bases from V and 4 bases from J; junction bases left unmatched: 11. CDR1 SGHTA and CDR2 FQGTGA come from the germline V gene. The DNA for the CDR3 is TGTGCCAGCAGCTTTCTCCCGGCAGGGGGAACCTATGGCTACACCTTC. This sequence encodes CASSFLPAGGTYGYTF.

V is TRBV6-4 and J is TRBJ1-1, with D unclear. The V and J ends lost 6 bases and 1 base respectively, with 9 bases between them. CDR1 and CDR2 from the germline V gene are MRHNA and SNTAGT. There are 13 residues in the CDR3. The CDR3 protein is CASSAERNTEAFF. The CDR3 region has the DNA TGTGCCAGCAGCGCGGAGCGGAACACTGAAGCTTTCTTT.

The rearrangement joins TRBV4-2 to TRBJ1-5; no definite D call. In germline, CDR1 is LGHNA, CDR2 YNFKEQ. CDR3 length: 14 residues. V was pared by 2 bases and J by 3 bases, with 8 bases between. The CDR3 DNA reads as TGTGCCAGCAGCCAAAACAGTAACAATCAGCCCCAGCATTTT. The encoded protein is CASSQNSNNQPQHF.